This passage covers 3 T cell receptor beta chains from one sample sequenced in a study of T cells in Graves' hyperthyroidism and ophthalmopathy. Researchers took RNA transcripts and amplified the TCR beta CDR3 regions from them. HTBI primers were the set used in a first-round RT-PCR of the TCR CDR3. From the multiplex PCR reads, TCRdb called clonotypes with MiXCR, one entry per CDR3 protein. The sample includes 410,000 or so distinct CDR3 sequences, approximately 15% of them seen just once. The sample comprised blood. All receptors come from a man younger than 35 with Graves' ophthalmopathy.

This clonotype was detected many times. The chain couples TRBV18 to TRBJ1-2; D remains ambiguous. V dropped 4 bases and J dropped 0 bases, with 9 bases sitting between them. This CDR3 has 14 residues. CDR1 KGHSH and CDR2 LQKENI come from the germline V gene. The CDR3 is CASSRDIANYGYTF. The CDR3, as DNA: TGTGCCAGCTCACGGGATATCGCTAACTATGGCTACACCTTC.

At least ten counts were recorded for this clonotype. This chain connects TRBV20-1 to TRBJ1-3, with 8 bases aligning to TRBD1. The junction had 4 bases not matched to a gene; V was cut back by 3 bases and J by 3 bases. CDR1 and CDR2 from the germline V gene are DFQATT and SNEGSKA (reference sequence). CDR3 length: 14 residues. The CDR3 here is CSASRGLGGNTIYF. In DNA, the CDR3 is TGCAGTGCTAGCAGGGGGCTAGGTGGAAACACCATATATTTT.

This clonotype was detected ten times or more. The chain combines TRBV11-2 with TRBJ2-5, with 11 nucleotides matching TRBD1. V lost 7 bases, J lost 4 bases, and 5 bases stayed unmatched. This CDR3 is 14 amino acids long. Germline CDR1 and CDR2: SGHAT and FQNNGV. The CDR3 nucleotides read TGTGCCAGCAACCGGGACAGGGGGGGAGAGACCCAGTACTTC. Residues: CASNRDRGGETQYF.